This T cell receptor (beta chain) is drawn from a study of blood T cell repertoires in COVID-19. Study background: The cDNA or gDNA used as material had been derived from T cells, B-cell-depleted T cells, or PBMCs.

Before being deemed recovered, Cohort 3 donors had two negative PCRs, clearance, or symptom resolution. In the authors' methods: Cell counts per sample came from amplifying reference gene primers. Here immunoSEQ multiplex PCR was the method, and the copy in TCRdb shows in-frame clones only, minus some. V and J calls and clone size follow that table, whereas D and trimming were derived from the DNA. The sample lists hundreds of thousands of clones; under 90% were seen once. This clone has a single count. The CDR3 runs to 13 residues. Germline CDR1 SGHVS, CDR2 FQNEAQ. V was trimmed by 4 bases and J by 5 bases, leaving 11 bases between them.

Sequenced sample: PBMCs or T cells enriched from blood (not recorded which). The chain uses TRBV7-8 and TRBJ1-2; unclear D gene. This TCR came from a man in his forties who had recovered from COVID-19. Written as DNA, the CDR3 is TGTGCCAGCAGCTGGAGCGGGGAATATGGCTACACCTTC. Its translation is CASSWSGEYGYTF. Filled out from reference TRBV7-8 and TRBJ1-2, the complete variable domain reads GAGVSQSPRYKVAKRGQDVALRCDPISGHVSLFWYQQALGQGPEFLTYFQNEAQLDKSGLPSDRFFAERPEGSVSTLKIQRTQQEDSAVYLCASSWSGEYGYTFGSGTRLTVV.